This paragraph covers one T cell receptor beta chain sequence. Its antigen is not yet known. No base quality values were provided; no much bigger clone lies one nucleotide off. From cysteine to phenylalanine, the CDR3 is 14 amino acids long. Only the CDR3 DNA stays, 42 bases, in frame from base 1. V sheds 2 bases and J sheds 5 bases, leaving 11 bases between their ends. The germline V gene encodes CDR1 SGHNT and CDR2 YYREEE (reference sequence). Each PCR received spiked-in synthetic TCR analog templates so that absolute template abundance could be estimated from read counts. Using the immunoSEQ assay, TCRbeta CDR3 regions were amplified from genomic DNA with bias-controlled V and J gene primers. Sequencing of rearranged TCRbeta segments was done at approximately 20X coverage. The authors processed their data as follows. Clustering was used to correct sequencing errors, and CDR3s were annotated against IMGT to assign V, D and J genes. Downstream analyses used only productive TCRbeta rearrangements, leaving out any out-of-frame or stop-codon sequences. To compute clonality, Shannon entropy was normalized by the log of the number of unique productive sequences and then subtracted from one. Clones differing between time points or between blood and tumor were identified by Fisher's exact test with Benjamini-Hochberg correction at adjusted p below 0.01. In TCRdb, the immuneACCESS table is reduced to in-frame sequences with V and J assigned. These tables do not hold every clone; where another copy was compared, an unresolved V gene accounts for under half, and the others remain unexplained. V and J calls and clone size follow that table, whereas D and trimming were derived from the DNA. The sample table shows more than 60,000 clones, and more than 70% are seen once. The ten most abundant clones make up approximately 11% of the sample.

This entry belongs to a study of PD-L1 blockade in urothelial cancer (dated by TCRdb to 2016 to 2017). Background on the whole study: Therapy was started at some point between 2014 and 2016 for all patients, and atezolizumab 1,200 mg was administered intravenously every 3 weeks. Durable clinical benefit was achieved by nine patients and was not achieved by 20 patients. Blood samples gave median yields of about 150,000 T cells and some 84,000 unique TCRs, along with a median clonality of 0.080. Durable clinical benefit meant progression-free survival longer than 6 months, and TCR features were also tested against progression-free and overall survival. Blood samples were analyzed at 3 weeks after treatment start (second dose) and at 6 weeks after treatment start. An exploratory multi-omic analysis was conducted of the somatic, immune and clinical correlates of response to PD-L1 blockade with atezolizumab in urothelial cancer. Pretreatment tumor samples, along with matched peripheral blood serially collected before and after atezolizumab treatment, were subjected to TCR sequencing. Approximately 30 patients had pretreatment blood TCR-seq, about 24 had at least one posttreatment blood collection, and about 24 had tumor TCR-seq. In the same patients who had TCR sequencing, pretreatment tumors also underwent whole exome sequencing and RNA sequencing. About 85% of the roughly 29 patients were males with bladder-origin urothelial cancer, and 18 of 29 reported a prior smoking history. Patients had an ECOG performance status of 0 or 1 and had received between 0 and 3 prior chemotherapy regimens.

Per the publication, the time point label means: peripheral blood 6 weeks after treatment start. The cohort included under 35 patients with locally advanced or metastatic urothelial carcinoma who were treated at Memorial Sloan Kettering on a trial protocol. Peripheral blood mononuclear cells were collected pretreatment and during treatment, with between 1 and 8 total time points per patient. The Qiagen DNeasy Blood extraction kit was used to purify genomic DNA from total PBMCs and from tumor samples. Collected pretreatment and during treatment, PBMCs were isolated and stored as previously described. Broad study findings and their caveats: Improved progression-free and overall survival was found to be associated with pretreatment peripheral blood TCR clonality below the median. Patients with durable benefit showed greater expansion of tumor-associated TCR clones in peripheral blood 3 weeks after starting treatment (n ≈ 23, p = 0.022). Because of the small sample size (n ≈ 29) and the many exploratory analyses performed, the results are intended to be regarded as hypothesis-generating.

The sample was PBMCs, taken around atezolizumab (anti-PD-L1) treatment. The receptor chain draws on TRBV5-4 and TRBJ2-4; TRBD1 is a possible D gene, resting on 5 matching bases. The sequence derives from a man in his 60s with urothelial cancer. The DNA sequence is TGTGCCAGCAGCTTCTGGGGCATCGAAAACATTCAGTACTTC. This sequence encodes CASSFWGIENIQYF. Reference TRBV5-4 and TRBJ2-4 proteins supply the regions before and after the CDR3; the full variable domain is: ETGVTQSPTHLIKTRGQQVTLRCSSQSGHNTVSWYQQALGQGPQFIFQYYREEENGRGNFPPRFSGLQFPNYSSELNVNALELDDSALYLCASSFWGIENIQYFGAGTRLSVL.